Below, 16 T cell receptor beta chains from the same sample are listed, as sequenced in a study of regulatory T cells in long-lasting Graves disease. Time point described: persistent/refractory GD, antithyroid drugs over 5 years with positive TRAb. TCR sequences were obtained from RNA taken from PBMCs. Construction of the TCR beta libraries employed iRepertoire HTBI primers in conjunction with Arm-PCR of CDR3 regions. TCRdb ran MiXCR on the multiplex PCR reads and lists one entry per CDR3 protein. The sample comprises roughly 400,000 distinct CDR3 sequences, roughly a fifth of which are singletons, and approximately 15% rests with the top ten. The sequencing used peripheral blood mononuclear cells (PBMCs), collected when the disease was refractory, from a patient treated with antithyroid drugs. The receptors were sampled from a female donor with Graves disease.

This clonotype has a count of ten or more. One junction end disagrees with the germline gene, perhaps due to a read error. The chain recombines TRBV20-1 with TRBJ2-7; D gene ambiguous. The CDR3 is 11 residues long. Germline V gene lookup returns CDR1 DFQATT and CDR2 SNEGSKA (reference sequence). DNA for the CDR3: TGCAGTGCGAGAGGTGCCTACGAGCAGTACTTC. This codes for CSARGAYEQYF.

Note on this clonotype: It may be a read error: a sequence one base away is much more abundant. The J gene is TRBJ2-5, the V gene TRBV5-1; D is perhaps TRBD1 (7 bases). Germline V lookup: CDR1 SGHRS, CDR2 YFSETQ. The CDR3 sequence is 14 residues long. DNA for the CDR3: TGCGCCTGCAGGGGGGACCTACGTCAAGAGACCCAGTACTTC. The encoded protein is CACRGDLRQETQYF.

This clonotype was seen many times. The CDR3 here is CASSSTTIRNTIYF. Written as DNA, the CDR3 is TGTGCCAGCAGTTCTACGACCATCAGAAACACCATATATTTT. The chain recombines TRBV28 with TRBJ1-3; D gene ambiguous. V dropped 4 bases and J dropped 5 bases, with 12 bases sitting between them. This CDR3 is 14 amino acids long. Germline assignment: CDR1 MDHEN and CDR2 SYDVKM.

The chain's CDR3 is CASSPLSGQTTYEQYF. The CDR3 DNA sequence: TGTGCCAGCAGCCCACTTTCGGGACAAACCACCTACGAGCAGTACTTC. This chain uses TRBV14 with TRBJ2-7; possibly TRBD1 for D (6 bases). This CDR3 is 16 amino acids long. CDR1 and CDR2 from the germline V gene are SGHDN and FVKESK. The ends were cut back, 4 bases at V and 2 bases at J, with 18 bases in the middle.

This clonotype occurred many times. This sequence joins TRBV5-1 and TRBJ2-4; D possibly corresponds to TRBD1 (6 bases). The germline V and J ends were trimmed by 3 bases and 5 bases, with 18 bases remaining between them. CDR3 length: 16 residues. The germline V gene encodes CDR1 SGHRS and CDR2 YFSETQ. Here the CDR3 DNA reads TGCGCCAGCAGCTCCCGGGACACCATGCCCCAAAACATTCAGTACTTC. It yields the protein CASSSRDTMPQNIQYF.

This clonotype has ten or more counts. The CDR3: CASSRDGSYNQPQHF. CDR3 nucleotides: TGTGCCAGCAGCCGGGACGGCTCCTACAATCAGCCCCAGCATTTT. The V call is TRBV3-1, the J call TRBJ1-5; TRBD1 is a possible D gene (5 bases). The CDR3 is 15 amino acids. Germline assignment: CDR1 LGHDT and CDR2 YNNKEL (reference sequence). Trimming took 4 bases from V and 3 from J, leaving 13 bases between them.

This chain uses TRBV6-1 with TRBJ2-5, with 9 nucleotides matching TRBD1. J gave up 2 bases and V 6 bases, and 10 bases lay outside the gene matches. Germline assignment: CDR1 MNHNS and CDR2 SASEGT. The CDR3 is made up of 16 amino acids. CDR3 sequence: CASSPGTGMIQETQYF. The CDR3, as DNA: TGTGCCAGCAGCCCAGGGACAGGGATGATACAAGAGACCCAGTACTTC.

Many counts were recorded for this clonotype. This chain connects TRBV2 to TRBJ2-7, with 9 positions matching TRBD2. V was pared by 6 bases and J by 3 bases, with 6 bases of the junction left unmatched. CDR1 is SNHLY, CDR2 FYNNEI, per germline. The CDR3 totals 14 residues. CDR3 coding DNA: TGTGCCAGCAGCCCCGGGACTAGCCTCTACGAGCAGTACTTC. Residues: CASSPGTSLYEQYF.

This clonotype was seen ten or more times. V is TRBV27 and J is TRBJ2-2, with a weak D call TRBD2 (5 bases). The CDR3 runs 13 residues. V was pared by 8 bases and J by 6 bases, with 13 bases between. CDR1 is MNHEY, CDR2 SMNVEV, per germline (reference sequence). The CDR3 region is CASSGLAAGELFF. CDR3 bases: TGTGCCAGCTCTGGCCTAGCAGCCGGGGAGCTGTTTTTT.

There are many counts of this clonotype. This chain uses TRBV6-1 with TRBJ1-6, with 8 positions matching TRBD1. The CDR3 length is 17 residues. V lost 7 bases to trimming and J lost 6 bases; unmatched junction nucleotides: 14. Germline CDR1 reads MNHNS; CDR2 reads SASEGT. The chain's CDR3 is CASILTRGGQANSPLHF. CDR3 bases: TGTGCCAGCATCCTTACTAGGGGGGGACAGGCTAATTCACCCCTCCACTTT.

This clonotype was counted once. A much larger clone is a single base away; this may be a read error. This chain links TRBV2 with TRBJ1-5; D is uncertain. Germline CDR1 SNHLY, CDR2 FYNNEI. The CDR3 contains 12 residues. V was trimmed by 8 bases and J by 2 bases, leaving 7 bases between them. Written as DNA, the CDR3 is TGTGCCAGCGGCGACGGCAATCAGCCCCAGCATTTT. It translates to CASGDGNQPQHF.

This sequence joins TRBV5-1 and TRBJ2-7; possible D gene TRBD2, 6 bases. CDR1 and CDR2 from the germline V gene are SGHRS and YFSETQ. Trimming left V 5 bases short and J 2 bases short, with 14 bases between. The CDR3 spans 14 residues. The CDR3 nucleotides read TGCGCCAGCAGTGATCCCGGGAGCCCCTACGAGCAGTACTTC. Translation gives CASSDPGSPYEQYF.

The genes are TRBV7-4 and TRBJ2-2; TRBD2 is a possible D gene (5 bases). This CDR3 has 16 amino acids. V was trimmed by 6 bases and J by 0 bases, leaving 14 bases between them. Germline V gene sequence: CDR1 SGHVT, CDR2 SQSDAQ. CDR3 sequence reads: CASSFSGNANTGELFF. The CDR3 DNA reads TGTGCCAGCAGTTTTTCGGGAAACGCGAACACCGGGGAGCTGTTTTTT.

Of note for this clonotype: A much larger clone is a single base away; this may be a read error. The CDR3 coding sequence is TGTGCCACCAGCAGAGATCGCGGGACCCAGTCCGGGGAGCTGTCTTTT. This translates into CATSRDRGTQSGELSF. The chain joins TRBV15 to TRBJ2-2, with a weak D call TRBD2 (6 bases). Per the germline V gene, CDR1 is LNHNV and CDR2 is YYDKDF (reference sequence). This CDR3 spans 16 amino acids.

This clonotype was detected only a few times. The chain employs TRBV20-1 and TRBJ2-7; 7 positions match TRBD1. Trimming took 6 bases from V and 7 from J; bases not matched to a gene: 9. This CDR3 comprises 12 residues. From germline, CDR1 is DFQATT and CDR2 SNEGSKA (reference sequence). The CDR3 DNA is TGCAGTGCCGAGACAGGGTCGGGGGAGCAGTACTTC. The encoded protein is CSAETGSGEQYF.

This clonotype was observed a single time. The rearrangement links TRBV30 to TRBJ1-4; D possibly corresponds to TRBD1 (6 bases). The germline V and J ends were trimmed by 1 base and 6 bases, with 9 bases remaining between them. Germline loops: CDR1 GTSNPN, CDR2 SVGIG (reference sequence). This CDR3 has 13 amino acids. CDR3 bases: TGTGCCTGGAGTGGAGGGGGGGATGAAAAACTGTTTTTT. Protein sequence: CAWSGGGDEKLFF.